Listed here are 13 T cell receptor beta chains from one sample, sequenced in a study of radiotherapy plus CTLA-4 blockade in lung cancer. The repertoire was sequenced with immunoSEQ multiplex PCR; TCRdb's copy has only in-frame clones and lacks some. In the table there are 35,000 to 45,000 clones, about 74% of which are singletons. This sample comprised peripheral blood, obtained from a patient treated with radiotherapy plus ipilimumab. The receptors here all came from a human donor with non-small cell lung cancer whose response to radiotherapy plus ipilimumab could not be evaluated.

The chain is built from TRBV5-1 and TRBJ2-5; TRBD1 matches at 9 bases. The junction had 6 bases not matched to a gene; V was cut back by 4 bases and J by 2 bases. Germline V gives CDR1 SGHRS, CDR2 YFSETQ. The CDR3 is 15 residues long. In nucleotides, the CDR3 is TGCGCCAGCAGCCCACCCGGGACAGGGCAAGAGACCCAGTACTTC. It specifies CASSPPGTGQETQYF.

V and J are TRBV5-6 and TRBJ2-5, with D possibly TRBD2 on 6 matching bases. Germline V gene sequence: CDR1 SGHDT, CDR2 YYEEEE. The CDR3 is 16 amino acids. Trimming stripped 0 bases from V and 4 bases from J, with 16 bases between. The CDR3 DNA reads as TGTGCCAGCAGCTTGGGGGCGCACCCCGGGAGAGAGACCCAGTACTTC. It encodes CASSLGAHPGRETQYF.

The rearrangement uses TRBV7-2 and TRBJ2-3; TRBD1 matches 8 bases. J lost 6 bases, V lost 8 bases, and 10 bases had no gene match. The germline V gene has CDR1 SGHTA and CDR2 FQGNSA. There are 14 residues in the CDR3. This CDR3 reads CASAHRGEVDTQYF. The CDR3 nucleotides are TGTGCCAGCGCCCACAGGGGGGAGGTGGATACGCAGTATTTT.

V is TRBV9 and J is TRBJ2-3, with TRBD2 matching 12 bases. The trim removed 0 bases at V and 1 base at J, leaving 0 bases unmatched. Germline CDR1 is SGDLS and CDR2 is YYNGEE. The CDR3 is 16 residues long. CDR3 sequence (DNA): TGTGCCAGCAGCGTAGGACTAGCGGGGGGCACAGATACGCAGTATTTT. Its translation is CASSVGLAGGTDTQYF.

The chain has TRBV7-2 and TRBJ2-1; 14 bases are shared with TRBD2. This CDR3 is built from 17 residues. Germline loops: CDR1 SGHTA, CDR2 FQGNSA. J lost 5 bases, V lost 5 bases, and 8 bases had no gene match. This CDR3 reads CASSRKGLAGAHNEQFF. Written as DNA, the CDR3 is TGTGCCAGCAGCCGAAAGGGACTAGCGGGGGCCCACAATGAGCAGTTCTTC.

The rearrangement uses TRBV10-3 and TRBJ2-7; 10 bases align to TRBD2. Germline values: CDR1 ENHRY, CDR2 SYGVKD. Germline trimming cut 4 bases from V and 6 bases from J; bases unmatched to any gene: 9. The CDR3 is 15 amino acids. The CDR3 coding sequence is TGTGCCATCAGTGCATCCCTAGCGGGAGTTCGCGAGCAGTACTTC. As protein: CAISASLAGVREQYF.

The V and J genes are TRBV27 and TRBJ2-6; 14 nucleotides match TRBD2. The CDR3 consists of 20 residues. V was pared by 4 bases and J by 0 bases, with 8 bases of the junction left unmatched. In germline, CDR1 is MNHEY, CDR2 SMNVEV (reference sequence). The CDR3, as DNA: TGTGCCAGCAGTTCCATCGGACTAGCGGGAGGCATCTCTGGGGCCAACGTCCTGACTTTC. It encodes CASSSIGLAGGISGANVLTF.

This clone was seen only a few times. J is TRBJ1-5 and V is TRBV28; D is perhaps TRBD1 (5 bases). The length of the CDR3 is 16 residues. The V end lost 7 bases, the J end lost 5 bases, and 21 bases lay between the germline ends. The germline gives CDR1 MDHEN, CDR2 SYDVKM. DNA for the CDR3: TGTGCCAGCAAGTCGGGGGGAAGGGGATCGTATCAGCCCCAGCATTTT. This codes for CASKSGGRGSYQPQHF.

The chain recombines TRBV6-5 with TRBJ2-3; D uncertain. The CDR3 spans 15 residues. Per germline, CDR1 MNHEY and CDR2 SVGAGI. V was shortened by 6 bases and J by 2 bases, with 15 bases between the two germline ends. The chain's CDR3 is CASSLEASFTDTQYF. The DNA of the CDR3 is TGTGCCAGCAGCCTTGAGGCGAGTTTCACAGATACGCAGTATTTT.

This chain uses TRBV7-2 with TRBJ2-7; 8 bases agree with TRBD1. Germline-derived CDR1 and CDR2 are SGHTA and FQGNSA. The CDR3 contains 16 residues. J lost 3 bases, V lost 5 bases, and 12 bases had no gene match. The CDR3 sequence: CASSKNPRTGLYEQYF. The CDR3 DNA sequence: TGTGCCAGCAGCAAGAACCCCCGGACAGGGCTCTACGAGCAGTACTTC.

This clone was observed once. CDR3 residues: CASSGASGEQFF. CDR3 coding DNA: TGTGCCAGCAGTGGAGCTAGCGGCGAGCAGTTCTTC. This sequence joins TRBV25-1 and TRBJ2-1, with TRBD2 matching over 7 bases. In germline, CDR1 is MGHDK, CDR2 SYGVNS. The CDR3 runs to 12 residues. V lost 4 bases and J lost 10; bases outside the gene matches: 4.

The rearrangement links TRBV28 to TRBJ2-7, with a weak D call TRBD1 (5 bases). This CDR3 has 19 residues. Trimming pared 3 bases from V and 0 bases from J, leaving 24 bases between. Germline assignment: CDR1 MDHEN and CDR2 SYDVKM. CDR3 sequence reads: CASSFDLGLSALSSYEQYF. CDR3 nucleotides: TGTGCCAGCAGTTTTGATCTGGGGCTTTCCGCCCTTAGCTCCTACGAGCAGTACTTC.

The chain joins TRBV7-9 to TRBJ2-5, with 9 bases identical to TRBD1. The DNA end lines up better with TRBJ2-7; the J call may be wrong. CDR1 is SEHNR, CDR2 FQNEAQ, per germline (reference sequence). The CDR3 spans 17 residues. The CDR3 protein is CASSPQGTGGSWYEQYF. DNA of the CDR3: TGTGCCAGCAGCCCGCAGGGAACAGGGGGCAGTTGGTACGAGCAGTACTTC.